A single sample is the source of the 4 T cell receptor beta chains below, sequenced in a study of blood T cell repertoires in COVID-19. The repertoire was sequenced with immunoSEQ multiplex PCR; TCRdb's copy has only in-frame clones and lacks some. This table has roughly 380,000 clones, 81% appearing once. What was sequenced was peripheral blood. The receptor source for this set is a human donor with acute or convalescent COVID-19. The donor label of this sample is uncertain.

V and J are TRBV6-5 and TRBJ2-3, with 9 nucleotides matching TRBD2. This CDR3 spans 16 amino acids. The junction had 11 bases not matched to a gene; V was cut back by 2 bases and J by 8 bases. Per the germline V gene, CDR1 is MNHEY and CDR2 is SVGAGI. DNA of the CDR3: TGTGCCAGCAGTTACCGGGGTTCGGCGGGAGGGACTACGCAGTATTTT. It specifies CASSYRGSAGGTTQYF.

This CDR3 reads CASTKNGGGQPQHF. In nucleotides, the CDR3 is TGTGCCAGCACCAAAAACGGTGGGGGCCAGCCCCAGCATTTT. The rearrangement uses TRBV2 and TRBJ1-5; D is perhaps TRBD1 (6 bases). Trimming stripped 7 bases from V and 7 bases from J, with 17 bases between. Germline assignment: CDR1 SNHLY and CDR2 FYNNEI. The CDR3 spans 14 residues.

For the CDR3, the DNA is TGTGCCAGTAGTATCTCGGGGAGTTGGGAAACTGAAGCTTTCTTT. Its translation: CASSISGSWETEAFF. The gene calls are TRBV19 and TRBJ1-1; D unresolved. The CDR3 length is 15 residues. Deletions cut 3 bases from V and 5 bases from J, with 16 bases between. Germline loops: CDR1 LNHDA, CDR2 SQIVND (reference sequence).

This chain connects TRBV6-5 to TRBJ2-7; 7 nucleotides line up with TRBD1. J gave up 3 bases and V 6 bases, and 11 bases lay outside the gene matches. This CDR3 contains 15 residues. Germline CDR1 is MNHEY and CDR2 is SVGAGI. The CDR3 region is CASRDLRGLGYEQYF. The CDR3 nucleotides are TGTGCCAGCAGGGATCTTAGGGGGCTCGGCTACGAGCAGTACTTC.